This T cell receptor beta chain derives from a study of cytomegalovirus exposure and HLA in healthy donors. With 3 bases removed from V and 2 bases from J, the gap between germline ends came to 10 bases. CDR1 SGHTA and CDR2 FQGNSA come from the germline V gene. This CDR3 contains 15 residues. Findings and caveats of the study: HLA restriction was apparent for most CMV-associated TCR beta chains in a later analysis.

Turning to this clone: What it binds is not known. Distinct nucleotide sequences in the sample also encode this CDR3.

The PCR made use of 60 Vbeta and 13 Jbeta primers. Generated by immunoSEQ multiplex PCR, the TCRdb table keeps only in-frame clones and is missing some. This table holds 110,000 or so clones, 7% to 9.5% found once. The V and J genes are TRBV7-2 and TRBJ1-4, with D possibly TRBD1 on 5 matching bases. The origin of this receptor is a woman aged 35 to 49 in good health and CMV-seropositive. The sequencing input was PBMCs. The CDR3 coding sequence is TGTGCCAGCAGCTTTGCGGGGGGGACTAATGAAAAACTGTTTTTT. This gives the protein CASSFAGGTNEKLFF.